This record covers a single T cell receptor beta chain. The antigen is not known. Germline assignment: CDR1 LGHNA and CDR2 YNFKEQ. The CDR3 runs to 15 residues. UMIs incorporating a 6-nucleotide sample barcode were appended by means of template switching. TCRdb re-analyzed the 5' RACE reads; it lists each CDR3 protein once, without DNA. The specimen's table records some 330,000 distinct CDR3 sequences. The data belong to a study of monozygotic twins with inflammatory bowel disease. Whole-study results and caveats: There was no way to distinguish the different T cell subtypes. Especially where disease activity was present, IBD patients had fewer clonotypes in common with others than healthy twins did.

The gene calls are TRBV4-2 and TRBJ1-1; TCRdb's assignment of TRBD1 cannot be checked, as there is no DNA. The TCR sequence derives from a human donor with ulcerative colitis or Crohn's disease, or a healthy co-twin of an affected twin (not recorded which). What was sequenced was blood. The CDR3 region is CASSQGTGWNTEAFF.